This T cell receptor (beta chain) was documented in a study of T-cell memory formation after mild COVID-19. Background on the study: In these data, TCR clusters were largely donor specific.

This CDR3 is built from 13 residues. Germline V gene data show CDR1 as MGHRA and CDR2 as YSYEKL. Trimming shortened V by 4 bases and J by 4 bases, and 10 bases separated the two germline ends. This clonotype was detected a few times. TCRdb processed the 5' RACE reads anew with MiXCR; each CDR3 protein has one entry. Here the sample spans approximately 290,000 distinct CDR3 sequences, less than 20% being singletons. The source is a man aged 18-30 years who had mild COVID-19 (a few samples of this study predate the infection). Cell type and time point are not known. The chain is built from TRBV4-1 and TRBJ1-1; D is unresolved. The source material was PBMCs or a T cell subset sorted from them (not recorded which). The CDR3 here is CASSPLRSTEAFF. The CDR3 DNA reads TGCGCCAGCAGCCCCCTAAGGAGCACTGAAGCTTTCTTT.